The next 3 T cell receptor beta chains were all read from a single sample in a study of cytomegalovirus exposure and HLA in healthy donors. Researchers ran the PCR with 60 Vbeta and 13 Jbeta primers. Generated by immunoSEQ multiplex PCR, the TCRdb table keeps only in-frame clones and is missing some. In the table there are around 170,000 clones, under 80% of which are singletons. Specimen: PBMCs. These receptors came from a woman aged 25 to 39 in good health and CMV-seropositive.

The J gene is TRBJ1-2, the V gene TRBV30, with 9 bases identical to TRBD1. CDR3 length: 13 amino acids. Germline CDR1 GTSNPN, CDR2 SVGIG (reference sequence). V dropped 2 bases and J dropped 7; count of bases not matched to a gene: 5. The DNA of the CDR3 is TGTGCCTGGAGTCCGGGACAGGGCCGTGGCTACACCTTC. It specifies CAWSPGQGRGYTF. Looking up the rest from reference TRBV30 and TRBJ1-2 gives the full variable domain: SQTIHQWPATLVQPVGSPLSLECTVEGTSNPNLYWYRQAAGRGLQLLFYSVGIGQISSEVPQNLSASRPQDRQFILSSKKLLLSDSGFYLCAWSPGQGRGYTFGSGTRLTVV.

This clone was seen a handful of times. This sequence joins TRBV2 and TRBJ2-6; D not certain. This CDR3 is 14 amino acids long. Trimming took off 8 bases at V and 4 bases at J, with 12 bases between the two ends. The germline CDR1 and CDR2 sequences are SNHLY and FYNNEI. The CDR3 DNA reads TGTGCCAGCTCCCCCGTAGCAGGGGCCAACGTCCTGACTTTC. The encoded protein is CASSPVAGANVLTF.

The chain carries TRBV5-1 and TRBJ2-1; 7 nucleotides agree with TRBD2. V shed 4 bases, J shed 2 bases, and the junction held 6 bases outside the gene matches. Germline CDR1 is SGHRS and CDR2 is YFSETQ. The CDR3 consists of 15 residues. The CDR3 protein is CASSPSAGTYNEQFF. In nucleotides, the CDR3 is TGCGCCAGCAGCCCCTCAGCGGGGACCTACAATGAGCAGTTCTTC.